This T cell receptor beta chain was identified during a study of CD8+CD57+ T cells in acquired aplastic anemia. Study at large: Sorted CD4+ and CD8+ cells gave an average of about 3 ug of DNA. Study-level points and caveats: The CD8+ Simpson's diversity of patients and controls was not significantly different.

Per germline, CDR1 SGHTS and CDR2 YDEGEE. With 1 base removed from V and 8 bases from J, the gap between germline ends came to 16 bases. The CDR3 runs 15 residues. Selection for sequencing was limited to patients who had shown CD8+CD57+ cell expansion by flow cytometry. All patients had severe acquired aplastic anemia. This clonotype was counted many times. The antigen is not known. CDR3 and TCR beta VDJ profiling relied on a genomic DNA template. TCRdb passed the reads through MiXCR, listing each CDR3 protein once. The table has about 290,000 distinct CDR3 sequences, approximately 58% seen once. This clonotype was obtained from a human donor with aplastic anemia. V gene TRBV5-8 combines with J gene TRBJ2-1; D gene uncertain. What was sequenced was sorted CD4+, CD8+, or CD8+CD57+ T cells (not recorded which) from PBMCs. CDR3: CASSLINLSGDEQFF. In DNA, the CDR3 is TGTGCCAGCAGCTTGATTAATCTAAGTGGCGATGAGCAGTTCTTC.